This TCR beta chain was captured in a study of blood T cell repertoires in COVID-19. Study in general: Samples taken during acute and convalescent COVID-19 were collected in the United States, Italy and Spain. PBMCs, B-cell-depleted T cells, or T cells were the source of the cDNA or gDNA that made up the material.

As originally analysed: The assay estimated nucleated cells by amplifying reference gene primers. Clones were read by immunoSEQ multiplex PCR, and TCRdb kept only the in-frame ones, dropping some. V and J calls and clone size follow that table, whereas D and trimming were derived from the DNA. Among 90,000 to 120,000 clones listed, about 75% were seen once. Germline values: CDR1 SGHAT, CDR2 FQNNGV. CDR3 length: 14 amino acids. V lost 5 bases and J lost 6, with 14 bases in between. Sequences were obtained from peripheral blood. The V and J genes are TRBV11-2 and TRBJ1-5; a weak D match, TRBD1 (6 bases). This TCR came from a man at least 80 years old with acute or convalescent COVID-19. The CDR3 reads CASSAGGAGQPQHF. The CDR3 DNA follows: TGTGCCAGCAGCGCGGGGGGCGCGGGTCAGCCCCAGCATTTT.